The 13 T cell receptor beta chains in this list originate from one sample, sequenced in a study of Ad26.COV2.S vaccination and SARS-CoV-2 variants (dated by TCRdb to 2020 to 2023). Receptor libraries were prepared by the immunoSEQ multiplex PCR assay. As stored in TCRdb, this immuneACCESS dataset retains in-frame rearrangements with V and J assigned. A fraction of the clones does not appear; measured against another copy, unresolved V genes explain less than half of the discrepancy, and the remainder lacks a known reason. Across this sample there are about 400,000 clones, with 89% seen only once. The biggest ten clones account for 1.5% to 2% of the sample. Per the publication, the treatment or condition label means: about 20 received Ad26.COV2.S at low or high dose, single or two shots; about 5 received placebo; per-sample allocation not given. For vaccine and placebo recipients, repertoires were sequenced using samples collected on day 63 after the first injection.

The material was peripheral blood, obtained in a trial of Ad26.COV2.S vaccine versus placebo. The receptors here all came from a person aged 18-60 years who received the Ad26.COV2.S COVID-19 vaccine or a placebo.

The table lists this clone with a count of one. The chain links TRBV28 to TRBJ2-3; D is possibly TRBD1 (5 bases). This CDR3 comprises 11 residues. Germline CDR1 MDHEN, CDR2 SYDVKM. V lost 7 bases, J lost 6 bases, and 8 bases lay in between. Written as DNA, the CDR3 is TGTGCCAGCACAGGGCACGATACGCAGTATTTT. The encoded protein is CASTGHDTQYF.

The chain recombines TRBV4-1 with TRBJ2-1, with D uncertain. Germline-derived CDR1 and CDR2 are MGHRA and YSYEKL. The CDR3 covers 16 residues. Trimming took off 1 base at V and 2 bases at J, with 12 bases between the two ends. The CDR3 sequence is CASSQAQSRAYNEQFF. The CDR3 DNA follows: TGCGCCAGCAGCCAAGCACAGTCGCGAGCCTACAATGAGCAGTTCTTC.

V usage is TRBV3-1 (or the pseudogene TRBV3-2) and J usage is TRBJ2-1; TRBD2 might be the D (5 bases). The CDR3 consists of 15 residues. The germline CDR1 and CDR2 sequences are LGHDT and YNNKEL (reference sequence). V was cut by 4 bases and J by 4 bases, with 14 bases left in between. The CDR3: CASSRLARGYNEQFF. CDR3 nucleotide sequence: TGTGCCAGCAGCCGACTCGCGCGAGGGTACAATGAGCAGTTCTTC.

The chain recombines TRBV28 with TRBJ1-1; 10 nucleotides agree with TRBD1. CDR1 and CDR2 (germline): MDHEN, SYDVKM. V shed 10 bases and J 3 bases; nucleotides not matched to a gene: 2. CDR3 length: 12 amino acids. The CDR3 is CATGTGDTEAFF. The CDR3 nucleotides are TGTGCCACCGGGACAGGGGACACTGAAGCTTTCTTT.

This sequence joins TRBV6-5 and TRBJ2-7; TRBD2 agrees at 9 bases. This CDR3 contains 15 residues. The germline V gene encodes CDR1 MNHEY and CDR2 SVGAGI. V trimming: 2 bases; J trimming: 0 bases; junction bases outside the gene matches: 2. The CDR3 region is CASSYASGTSYEQYF. The CDR3 nucleotides read TGTGCCAGCAGTTACGCTAGCGGGACCTCCTACGAGCAGTACTTC.

The rearrangement joins TRBV6-5 to TRBJ2-1; 14 nucleotides line up with TRBD2. Germline CDR1 is MNHEY and CDR2 is SVGAGI. Trimming took 2 bases from V and 6 from J; bases not matched to a gene: 3. The CDR3 extends over 16 amino acids. The CDR3: CASSYRTSGRRNEQFF. The CDR3 DNA reads TGTGCCAGCAGTTACCGGACTAGCGGGAGGCGCAATGAGCAGTTCTTC.

The chain couples TRBV7-9 to TRBJ2-7; TRBD1 agrees at 9 bases. Germline lookup yields CDR1 SEHNR and CDR2 FQNEAQ (reference sequence). J was trimmed by 6 bases and V by 1 base; bases with no gene match: 4. The CDR3 contains 14 residues. CDR3 DNA: TGTGCCAGCAGCTTAGAGGGGACAGGGACCGAGCAGTACTTC. This encodes CASSLEGTGTEQYF.

The V gene is TRBV5-6, the J gene TRBJ2-7, with D tentatively TRBD1 or TRBD2 (5 bases each). Germline V CDR1 and CDR2: SGHDT, YYEEEE. The CDR3 has 17 residues. V shed 4 bases and J shed 0 bases, with 20 bases lying between them. The CDR3 sequence: CASSPEGSGDLSYEQYF. The CDR3 DNA reads as TGTGCCAGCAGCCCCGAGGGGAGCGGAGACCTCTCCTACGAGCAGTACTTC.

Turning to this clone: Within the sample, other DNA sequences also encode this same CDR3. V and J are TRBV5-6 and TRBJ2-5; D gene unclear. V gave up 0 bases and J gave up 3 bases, with 6 bases separating them. The CDR3 covers 13 residues. Germline-derived CDR1 and CDR2 are SGHDT and YYEEEE. The chain's CDR3 is CASSLGTEETQYF. The CDR3 DNA reads as TGTGCCAGCAGCTTGGGAACAGAAGAGACCCAGTACTTC.

The rearrangement links TRBV4-3 to TRBJ1-2; unclear D gene. This CDR3 comprises 15 residues. Per germline, CDR1 LGHNA and CDR2 YSLEER. Between the trimmed V and J ends, which lost 4 bases and 1 base, there was a span of 13 bases. Written as DNA, the CDR3 is TGCGCCAGCAGCCCCCTGTTAGGTAGTAACTATGGCTACACCTTC. It translates to CASSPLLGSNYGYTF.

The CDR3 bases are TGTGCCAGCACCCAGAGGGGGGACAGGGGCCACAATGAGCAGTTCTTC. Translated: CASTQRGDRGHNEQFF. The rearrangement joins TRBV2 to TRBJ2-1; 10 positions match TRBD1. CDR1 and CDR2 from the germline V gene are SNHLY and FYNNEI. The ends lost 7 bases at V and 5 bases at J; junction bases unmatched: 11. The CDR3 covers 16 residues.

The chain joins TRBV30 to TRBJ1-1, with no clear D. V was pared by 0 bases and J by 3 bases, with 8 bases between. Germline CDR1 reads GTSNPN; CDR2 reads SVGIG (reference sequence). The CDR3 is 13 amino acids. The CDR3 loop is CAWSVRLDTEAFF. CDR3 sequence (DNA): TGTGCCTGGAGTGTCAGGTTGGACACTGAAGCTTTCTTT.

The chain has TRBV10-1 and TRBJ2-1, with a tentative D call TRBD2 (5 bases). Germline assignment: CDR1 WNHNN and CDR2 SYGVQD (reference sequence). Trimming cost V 5 bases and J 1 base, with 9 bases left between them. The CDR3 length is 14 residues. The CDR3 region has the DNA TGCGCCAGCAGTAGAGCGGCTTCCTACAATGAGCAGTTCTTC. It is translated as CASSRAASYNEQFF.